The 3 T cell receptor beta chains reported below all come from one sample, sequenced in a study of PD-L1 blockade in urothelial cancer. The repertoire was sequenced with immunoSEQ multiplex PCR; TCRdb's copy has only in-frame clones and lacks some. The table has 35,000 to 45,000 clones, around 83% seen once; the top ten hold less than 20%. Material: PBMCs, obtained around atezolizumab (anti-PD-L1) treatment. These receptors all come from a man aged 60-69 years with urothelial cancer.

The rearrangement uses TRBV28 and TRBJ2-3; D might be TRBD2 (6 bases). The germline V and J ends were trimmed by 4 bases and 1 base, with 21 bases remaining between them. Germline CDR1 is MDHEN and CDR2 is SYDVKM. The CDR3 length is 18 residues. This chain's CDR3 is CASSYPPTSTPRTDTQYF. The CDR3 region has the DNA TGTGCCAGCAGTTACCCTCCAACTAGCACCCCTCGCACAGATACGCAGTATTTT.

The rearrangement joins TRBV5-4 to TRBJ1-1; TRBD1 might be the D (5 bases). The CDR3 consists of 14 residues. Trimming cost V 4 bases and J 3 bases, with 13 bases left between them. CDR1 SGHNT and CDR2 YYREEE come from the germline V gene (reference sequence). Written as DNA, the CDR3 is TGTGCCAGCAGCCCCCCCGACAGATACACTGAAGCTTTCTTT. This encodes CASSPPDRYTEAFF.

The DNA of the CDR3 is TGCGCCAGCAGCTTGGAGCAGGGGCAAGGCAATGAGCAGTTCTTC. Its translation is CASSLEQGQGNEQFF. This chain joins TRBV5-1 and TRBJ2-1, with D possibly TRBD1 on 6 matching bases. The CDR3 covers 15 residues. Germline V gene lookup returns CDR1 SGHRS and CDR2 YFSETQ. V gave up 0 bases and J gave up 6 bases, with 13 bases separating them.